These T cell receptor beta chains were read from a single sample in a study of blood T cell repertoires in COVID-19. Some clones are missing from TCRdb's copy, which holds only in-frame ones; the method was immunoSEQ multiplex PCR. The sample has roughly 360,000 clones; roughly four fifths are singletons. Sequenced input: PBMCs or T cells enriched from blood (not recorded which). The source is a woman aged 50 to 60 who had recovered from COVID-19. Each CDR3 is given with its conserved first and last residue. Fields, in order: V gene, J gene, D gene, clone size, CDR3 DNA, CDR3 protein. D genes are given only for firm matches. Not every row has a clone size; where given, it reads once, few, many or a size class.

>TRBV24-1|TRBJ2-7|.|.
TGTGCCACCAGTGAGTCGTCAGGGAACAAGTGCTACGAGCAGTACTTC
CATSESSGNKCYEQYF
>TRBV5-1|TRBJ2-1|.|.
TGCGCCAGCAGTACAGGCCGTCAGGATGAGCAGTTCTTC
CASSTGRQDEQFF
>TRBV5-4|TRBJ2-2|TRBD1|.
TGTGCCAGCAGCCTCCCCGGGACAGGGGTGGGCACCGGGGAGCTGTTTTTT
CASSLPGTGVGTGELFF
>TRBV7-2|TRBJ1-2|.|.
TGTGCCAGCAGCCCTCGGGGACTCCAGGGCTACACCTTC
CASSPRGLQGYTF
>TRBV6-2/TRBV6-3|TRBJ1-1|.|.
TGTGCCAGCAGTTACCGGGTTGGGGCGGAAGCTTTCTTT
CASSYRVGAEAFF
>TRBV27|TRBJ1-5|.|.
TGTGCCAGCAGTCCCTCGCGGGTCAGCCAGCCCCAGCATTTT
CASSPSRVSQPQHF
>TRBV15|TRBJ2-7|.|.
TGTGCCACCAGCGCAGCACGCTGGGACACAGATTACGAGCAGTACTTC
CATSAARWDTDYEQYF
>TRBV9|TRBJ2-3|TRBD1|.
TGTGCCAGCAGCGTTAGACAGGGGATCACAGATACGCAGTATTTT
CASSVRQGITDTQYF
>TRBV6-5|TRBJ2-7|TRBD1|once
TGTGCCAGCAGTTTTACCGGGACAGGTACCTACGAGCAGTACTTC
CASSFTGTGTYEQYF
>TRBV10-3|TRBJ2-2|.|.
TGTGCCATCAGTCGACAGATTGGCACCGGGGAGCTGTTTTTT
CAISRQIGTGELFF
>TRBV6-5|TRBJ1-3|TRBD1|once
TGTGCCAGCAGCAGGGGGGTCGCTGGGAACACCATATATTTT
CASSRGVAGNTIYF
>TRBV5-1|TRBJ2-3|TRBD2|.
TGCGCCAGCAGCCCGGCGGCTAGCGGGGGCGTTGTGGATACGCAGTATTTT
CASSPAASGGVVDTQYF
>TRBV6-5|TRBJ2-2|.|.
TGTGCCAGCAGTTACGGCGGGCCCCCGACCACCGGGGAGCTGTTTTTT
CASSYGGPPTTGELFF
>TRBV19|TRBJ1-1|.|.
TGTGCCAGTAGTATAGAGACAGGTATGAACACTGAAGCTTTCTTT
CASSIETGMNTEAFF
>TRBV30|TRBJ2-7|TRBD1|.
TGTGCCTGGAGCCCGACAGGGACCGAGCAGTACTTC
CAWSPTGTEQYF
>TRBV18|TRBJ1-1|TRBD1|few
TGTGCCAGCTCACCATCAAGAGACAGGGCTGAAGCTTTCTTT
CASSPSRDRAEAFF
>TRBV3-1/TRBV3-2|TRBJ2-2|.|.
TGTGCCAGCAGCCCCCTCCCCCAGACGAACACCGGGGAGCTGTTTTTT
CASSPLPQTNTGELFF
>TRBV3-1/TRBV3-2|TRBJ2-6|TRBD1|.
TGTGCCAGCAGCCAAGAAGCGGGGACAGGGGGCGCTGGGGCCAACGTCCTGACTTTC
CASSQEAGTGGAGANVLTF
>TRBV4-1|TRBJ2-1|TRBD2|.
TGCGCCAGCAGCCAAATGGGACTAGCCGGCAATGAGCAGTTCTTC
CASSQMGLAGNEQFF
>TRBV6-5|TRBJ1-1|TRBD1|.
TGTGCCAGCAGTCTCGGGACAGGTGGCACTGAAGCTTTCTTT
CASSLGTGGTEAFF
>TRBV12-3/TRBV12-4|TRBJ2-7|TRBD1|.
TGTGCCAGCAGTCGGACAGGGCTTCTTCAGGACTTC
CASSRTGLLQDF
>TRBV30|TRBJ1-1|.|.
TGTGCCTGGAGTAACGGGGGGGTGACTGAAGCTTTCTTT
CAWSNGGVTEAFF
>TRBV5-5|TRBJ2-2|TRBD2|.
TGTGCCAGCAGCTGGACTAGCGATAACGGGGAGCTGTTTTTT
CASSWTSDNGELFF
>TRBV6-5|TRBJ2-7|TRBD1|.
TGTGCCAGCAGTTTTGGGACAGGCTACGAGCAGTACTTC
CASSFGTGYEQYF
>TRBV29-1|TRBJ1-5|TRBD1|.
TGCAGCGTGTCACAGGGGGCGCGCAATCAGCCCCAGCATTTT
CSVSQGARNQPQHF
>TRBV10-3|TRBJ1-2|.|.
TGTGCCATCAGTGAGACAGGAAACTATGGCTACACCTTC
CAISETGNYGYTF
>TRBV7-3|TRBJ1-1|TRBD1|.
TGTGCCAGCAGTGCACAGGGGGCAAACACTGAAGCTTTCTTT
CASSAQGANTEAFF
>TRBV7-2|TRBJ2-2|.|few
TGTGCCAGCAGCTTAGGGGGGCGCACCGGGGAGCTGTTTTTT
CASSLGGRTGELFF
>TRBV18|TRBJ2-3|.|once
TGTGCCAGCTCACCACCACTGAAGAGCACAGATACGCAGTATTTT
CASSPPLKSTDTQYF
>TRBV5-4|TRBJ2-3|TRBD2|.
TGTGCCAGCAGCCGACGACTAGCGGGGGGAAGCACAGATACGCAGTATTTT
CASSRRLAGGSTDTQYF
>TRBV21-1|TRBJ1-2|.|few
TGTGCCCAAGGGGGCGGGTATGGCTACACCTTC
CAQGGGYGYTF
>TRBV27|TRBJ2-5|.|.
TGTGCCAGCAGTTTATGGCGGGATCGAGAGACCCAGTACTTC
CASSLWRDRETQYF
>TRBV27|TRBJ2-7|TRBD1|.
TGTGCCAGCCTAAAAGAAGGGACAGGTTCCTACGAGCAGTACTTC
CASLKEGTGSYEQYF
>TRBV9|TRBJ1-1|.|.
TGTGCCAGCAGCGTATCTAGGAACACTGAAGCTTTCTTT
CASSVSRNTEAFF
>TRBV28|TRBJ1-1|.|few
TGTGCCAGCAGTTTAACTCGCGGGGCGGTAGGGGCTTTCTTT
CASSLTRGAVGAFF